What follows is one TCR beta chain and its context. The CDR3 has 15 residues. Looked up from germline, CDR1 is SGDLS and CDR2 is YYNGEE. V trimming: 4 bases; J trimming: 3 bases; junction bases outside the gene matches: 8. Authors' methods: Nucleated cell number was recorded as an estimate derived from reference gene primer amplification. TCRdb's copy holds only in-frame clones and misses some; the assay was immunoSEQ multiplex PCR. V, J and clone size reflect that table, while D and trimming were determined from the DNA. This table holds about 230,000 clones, about four fifths found once. This sample is drawn from a study of blood T cell repertoires in COVID-19. Study overall: The samples span acute and convalescent COVID-19 from the United States, Italy and Spain. PBMCs, B-cell-depleted T cells, or T cells provided the cDNA or gDNA that made up the material.

The receptor's source is an elderly man with acute or convalescent COVID-19. The material sequenced was peripheral blood. The chain links TRBV9 to TRBJ2-3; TRBD2 aligns across 7 bases. CDR3 in amino acids: CASSYRGAGTDTQYF. CDR3 nucleotide sequence: TGTGCCAGCAGCTACCGGGGAGCGGGGACAGATACGCAGTATTTT.